Listed below are T cell receptor beta chains from one sample, sequenced in a study of blood T cell repertoires in COVID-19. The repertoire was sequenced with immunoSEQ multiplex PCR; TCRdb's copy has only in-frame clones and lacks some. The sample carries about 120,000 clones, 75% to 90% recorded once. Sequenced: peripheral blood. These receptor sequences come from a human donor in a cohort sampled during active COVID-19. CDR3s include the opening cysteine and the closing phenylalanine or tryptophan. The D gene is left open where the match is weak. A row's size may be missing; if present it is once, few, many or a size class.

clone_size d_call j_call v_call cdr3_length cdr3_aa cdr3_nt
- - TRBJ2-4 TRBV28 15 CASSPPWGRENIQYF TGTGCCAGCAGCCCCCCCTGGGGCAGGGAAAACATTCAGTACTTC
once TRBD1 TRBJ2-4 TRBV10-3 16 CAISSDRAKAKNIQYF TGTGCCATCAGTTCGGACAGGGCTAAAGCCAAAAACATTCAGTACTTC
once TRBD2 TRBJ2-3 TRBV6-6 15 CASSLLAGNTDTQYF TGTGCCAGCAGTCTACTAGCGGGGAACACAGATACGCAGTATTTT
- - TRBJ2-1 TRBV24-1 12 CATSDPNNEQFF TGTGCCACCAGTGATCCCAACAATGAGCAGTTCTTC
- - TRBJ2-7 TRBV3-1/TRBV3-2 15 CASSQDRLAGYEQYF TGTGCCAGCAGCCAAGATCGGCTAGCCGGTTACGAGCAGTACTTC
- - TRBJ1-1 TRBV27 15 CASSYRGGMNTEAFF TGTGCCAGCAGTTACCGGGGTGGGATGAACACTGAAGCTTTCTTT
- - TRBJ2-7 TRBV25-1 14 CASSEWGSGSEQYF TGTGCCAGCAGTGAATGGGGTAGCGGAAGCGAGCAGTACTTC
- TRBD2 TRBJ2-7 TRBV2 15 CASSGVGGSSYEQYF TGTGCCAGCAGTGGCGTCGGGGGGTCCTCCTACGAGCAGTACTTC
- - TRBJ2-6 TRBV10-3 15 CAISAQGTGANVLTF TGTGCCATCAGCGCTCAGGGGACTGGGGCCAACGTCCTGACTTTC
- - TRBJ2-2 TRBV28 20 CASSSVGRGEVTTNTGELFF TGTGCCAGCAGTAGCGTCGGCAGGGGAGAAGTGACGACGAACACCGGGGAGCTGTTTTTT
- TRBD1 TRBJ1-5 TRBV10-3 16 CAISESNRGGDQPQHF TGTGCCATCAGTGAGTCAAACAGGGGAGGTGACCAGCCCCAGCATTTT
- - TRBJ2-3 TRBV7-2 16 CASSPQQGSPTDTQYF TGTGCCAGCAGCCCTCAACAGGGTTCGCCCACAGATACGCAGTATTTT
- - TRBJ2-1 TRBV14 15 CASSQGGQGYNEQFF TGTGCCAGCAGCCAAGGAGGTCAGGGGTACAATGAGCAGTTCTTC
- TRBD1 TRBJ2-5 TRBV9 15 CASSGGQPYQETQYF TGTGCCAGCAGCGGGGGACAGCCGTATCAAGAGACCCAGTACTTC
once TRBD2 TRBJ2-3 TRBV6-4 16 CASSDSVAGGTDTQYF TGTGCCAGCAGTGACTCGGTAGCGGGGGGCACAGATACGCAGTATTTT
- - TRBJ1-2 TRBV14 14 CASSPLRQGGSYTF TGTGCCAGCAGTCCCCTTAGGCAGGGCGGGAGCTACACCTTC
- TRBD2 TRBJ2-1 TRBV6-6 15 CASRWTSGEYNEQFF TGTGCCAGCAGATGGACTAGCGGGGAGTACAATGAGCAGTTCTTC
- - TRBJ1-1 TRBV7-9 14 CASSLGQGNTEAFF TGTGCCAGCAGCTTAGGTCAGGGCAACACTGAAGCTTTCTTT
- - TRBJ2-6 TRBV6-8 15 CANRQPLEGANVLTF TGTGCCAACAGACAGCCTTTAGAGGGGGCCAACGTCCTGACTTTC
- TRBD2 TRBJ2-1 TRBV4-3 15 CASSRAGGGDNEQFF TGCGCCAGCAGCCGGGCGGGAGGAGGGGACAATGAGCAGTTCTTC
- TRBD1 TRBJ1-2 TRBV5-1 13 CASSHDRDGGYTF TGCGCCAGCAGCCATGACAGGGACGGTGGCTACACCTTC
- - TRBJ2-3 TRBV15 12 CATSPNWDTQYF TGTGCCACCAGCCCCAACTGGGATACGCAGTATTTT
- TRBD2 TRBJ2-3 TRBV11-3 14 CASSPGGEGDTQYF TGTGCCAGCAGCCCCGGGGGGGAGGGAGATACGCAGTATTTT
- - TRBJ2-2 TRBV30 15 CAWSVLEANTGELFF TGTGCCTGGAGTGTACTCGAAGCGAACACCGGGGAGCTGTTTTTT
- - TRBJ2-5 TRBV3-1/TRBV3-2 13 CASSTLDKETQYF TGTGCCAGCAGCACCTTAGATAAGGAGACCCAGTACTTC
once - TRBJ1-5 TRBV14 14 CASSPLGINQPQHF TGTGCCAGCAGCCCCCTCGGGATTAATCAGCCCCAGCATTTT
once - TRBJ2-3 TRBV10-3 17 CAISEGKGRGRTDTQYF TGTGCCATCAGTGAGGGAAAGGGAAGGGGCCGCACAGATACGCAGTATTTT
- - TRBJ2-5 TRBV6-5 14 CATSRGRGKETQYF TGTGCCACCTCGAGGGGGCGGGGAAAAGAGACCCAGTACTTC
once - TRBJ2-3 TRBV2 15 CASSESERSTDTQYF TGTGCCAGCAGTGAATCTGAGCGCAGCACAGATACGCAGTATTTT